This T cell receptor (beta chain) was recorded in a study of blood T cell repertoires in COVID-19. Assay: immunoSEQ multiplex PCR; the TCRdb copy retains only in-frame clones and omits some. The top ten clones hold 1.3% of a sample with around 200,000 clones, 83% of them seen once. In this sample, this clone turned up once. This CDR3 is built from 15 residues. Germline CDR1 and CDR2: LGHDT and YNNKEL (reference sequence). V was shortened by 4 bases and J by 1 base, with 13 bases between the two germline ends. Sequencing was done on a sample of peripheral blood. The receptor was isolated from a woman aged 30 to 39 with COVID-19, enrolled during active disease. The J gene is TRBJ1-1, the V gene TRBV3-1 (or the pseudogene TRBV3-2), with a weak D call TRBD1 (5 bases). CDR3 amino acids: CASSPFGGKNTEAFF. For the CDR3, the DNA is TGTGCCAGCAGCCCCTTTGGGGGGAAGAACACTGAAGCTTTCTTT.